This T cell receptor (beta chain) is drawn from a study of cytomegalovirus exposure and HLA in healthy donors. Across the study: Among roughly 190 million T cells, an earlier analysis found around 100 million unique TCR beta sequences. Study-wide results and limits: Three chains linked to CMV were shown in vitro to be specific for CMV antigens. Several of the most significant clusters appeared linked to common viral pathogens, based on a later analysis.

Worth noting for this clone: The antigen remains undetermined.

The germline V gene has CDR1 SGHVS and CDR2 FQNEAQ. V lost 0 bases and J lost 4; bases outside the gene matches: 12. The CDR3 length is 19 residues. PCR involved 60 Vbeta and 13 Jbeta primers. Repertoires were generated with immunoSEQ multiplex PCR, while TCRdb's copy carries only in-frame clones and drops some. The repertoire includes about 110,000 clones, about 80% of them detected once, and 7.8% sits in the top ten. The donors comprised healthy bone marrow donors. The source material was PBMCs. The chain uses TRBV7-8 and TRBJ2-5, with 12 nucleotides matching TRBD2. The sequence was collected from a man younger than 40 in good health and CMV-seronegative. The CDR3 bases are TGTGCCAGCAGCTTAGCAGGTACTAGCGGGAGGCTCTACGGAGAGACCCAGTACTTC. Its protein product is CASSLAGTSGRLYGETQYF.